This T cell receptor beta chain appears in the sequencing data of a study of shared clonotypes between healthy human individuals. Some clones are missing from TCRdb's copy, which holds only in-frame ones; the method was immunoSEQ multiplex PCR. The table includes millions of clones, more than 90% detected once. Sequencing used naive CD4+ T cells sorted from blood. The subset denotes: CD45RA+ positively selected. This receptor was obtained from a man younger than 35 in good health.

The CDR3 bases are TGCGCCAGCAGCCCAGCTCCTAACACTGAAGCTTTCTTT. Protein sequence: CASSPAPNTEAFF. The V call is TRBV5-1, the J call TRBJ1-1; D unclear. Germline loops: CDR1 SGHRS, CDR2 YFSETQ. CDR3 size: 13 residues. Between the trimmed V and J ends, which lost 4 bases and 2 bases, there was a span of 9 bases.